This T cell receptor (beta chain) derives from a study of untreated major depressive disorder. Profiled with immunoSEQ multiplex PCR; TCRdb holds only in-frame clones, not every one. The repertoire holds 20,000 to 25,000 clones, with more than 75% as singletons. CDR3 length: 10 residues. Trimming shortened V by 5 bases and J by 7 bases, and 6 bases separated the two germline ends. Germline V gives CDR1 MDHEN, CDR2 SYDVKM. Each depressed patient was matched pairwise with a non-depressed control on sex, age, current smoking status and body mass index. Points from the study as a whole: TRBV25-01 and TRBV02-01 usage differences were not statistically significant.

As to this clone: The antigen is unknown.

The rearrangement joins TRBV28 to TRBJ2-7; D unclear. The source of this sequence is a woman aged 30 to 39 in good health. Material for sequencing was CD4+ T cells from PBMCs. The CDR3 is CASSTEEQYF. The CDR3 nucleotides read TGTGCCAGCAGTACCGAGGAGCAGTACTTC.